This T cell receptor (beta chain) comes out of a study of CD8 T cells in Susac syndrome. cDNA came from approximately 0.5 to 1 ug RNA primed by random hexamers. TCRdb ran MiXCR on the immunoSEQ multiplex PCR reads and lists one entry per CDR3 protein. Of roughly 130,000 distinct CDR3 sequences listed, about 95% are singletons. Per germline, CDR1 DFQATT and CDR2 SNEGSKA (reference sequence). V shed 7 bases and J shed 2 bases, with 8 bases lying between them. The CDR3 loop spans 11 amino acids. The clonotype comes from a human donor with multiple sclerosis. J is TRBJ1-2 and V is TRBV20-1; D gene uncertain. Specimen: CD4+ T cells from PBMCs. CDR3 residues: CSGAFNYGYTF. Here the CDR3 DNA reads TGCAGTGGGGCATTCAACTATGGCTACACCTTC.